This T cell receptor (beta chain) emerged from a study of shared clonotypes between healthy human individuals. Study-level background: A donor's plate count was three for CD4 naive and three for CD4 memory; CD8 naive had two and CD8 memory one.

Across several immunoSEQ plates, the genomic DNA of each subset was split evenly. TCRdb's table, derived via immunoSEQ multiplex PCR, lists solely in-frame clones and lacks some. The sample contains about a million clones, approximately 80% of which appear only once. Study-level points and caveats: The study sampled only blood, and tissue repertoires likely differ. Approximately 4.5% was the fraction of naive CD4 clonotypes found shared across a few donors.

This CDR3 has 11 residues. Germline CDR1 reads MNHEY; CDR2 reads SVGAGI. Trimming pared 3 bases from V and 11 bases from J, leaving 10 bases between. As to this clone: The antigen is not known.

The source is a man aged 18 to 29 in good health. Some clones in this sample may be carry-over from other donors' samples. This chain joins TRBV6-5 and TRBJ1-1; D is perhaps TRBD1 (5 bases). The sequencing input was memory CD4+ T cells from PBMCs. Subset noted: CD45RA-negative fraction. This chain's CDR3 is CASSYQGKAFF. CDR3 DNA: TGTGCCAGCAGTTATCAGGGAAAGGCTTTCTTT.